These 2 T cell receptor beta chains were sequenced from one sample in a study of regulatory T cells in long-lasting Graves disease (dated by TCRdb to the early 2020s). The receptor library was made with multiplex PCR. Sequencing used an Illumina HiSeq 4000. CDR3 regions were amplified by Arm-PCR with iRepertoire HTBI primers to construct TCR beta libraries. The public reads were reanalyzed by TCRdb: fastp trimming at Q25, MiXCR alignment, in-frame beta chains only. For every CDR3 protein sequence, its rows merge into one entry that carries the most common genes and DNA. The sample contains 500,000 to 700,000 distinct CDR3 sequences, approximately 29% of them found a single time. The ten largest clones take up 40% to 55% of the sample. Reading the label with the study, this specimen's time point is: persistent/refractory GD, antithyroid drugs over 5 years with positive TRAb. RNA was extracted from PBMCs in TRIzol for both TCR sequencing and RNA sequencing.

The sample here was peripheral blood mononuclear cells (PBMCs), taken when the disease was refractory, from a patient treated with antithyroid drugs. The source is a female donor with Graves disease.

This clonotype appeared many times. The chain couples TRBV6-5 to TRBJ1-4; a weak D match, TRBD1 (5 bases). Germline V gene sequence: CDR1 MNHEY, CDR2 SVGAGI. The CDR3 covers 13 residues. Deletions cut 3 bases from V and 8 bases from J, with 10 bases between. CDR3 nucleotides: TGTGCCAGCAGTTATGTAGGGGACGAAAAACTGTTTTTT. This translates into CASSYVGDEKLFF.

The rearrangement uses TRBV5-1 and TRBJ1-1; D remains ambiguous. Germline V gene lookup returns CDR1 SGHRS and CDR2 YFSETQ. V lost 1 base, J lost 6 bases, and 22 bases lay in between. The CDR3 runs 17 residues. In nucleotides, the CDR3 is TGCGCCAGCAGCTTGTCCGGAGAGTTTCGAGCGTACGCTGAAGCTTTCTTT. Protein: CASSLSGEFRAYAEAFF.